The 8 T cell receptor beta chains in this list originate from one sample, sequenced in a study of T cell responses to AZD1222 COVID-19 vaccine. TCRdb's copy holds only in-frame clones and misses some; the assay was immunoSEQ multiplex PCR. This table holds about 76,000 clones, approximately 91% found once. The sequences come from peripheral blood, collected on day 0 of AZD1222 vaccination. Every receptor here comes from an adult in good health.

The V and J genes are TRBV19 and TRBJ1-1; D ambiguous. CDR3 length equals 16 residues. Trimming pared 5 bases from V and 1 base from J, leaving 17 bases between. Germline values: CDR1 LNHDA, CDR2 SQIVND (reference sequence). CDR3 sequence reads: CASSLWSGRRNTEAFF. The CDR3 nucleotides are TGTGCCAGTAGTCTATGGTCTGGCCGACGGAACACTGAAGCTTTCTTT.

This clone was seen only once. V is TRBV18 and J is TRBJ2-3; 9 nucleotides agree with TRBD1. J gave up 3 bases and V 1 base, and 5 bases lay outside the gene matches. The CDR3 has 16 amino acids. The germline V gene encodes CDR1 KGHSH and CDR2 LQKENI. CDR3 sequence: CASSPQDRGYTDTQYF. CDR3 nucleotides: TGTGCCAGCTCACCACAAGACAGGGGGTATACAGATACGCAGTATTTT.

The chain combines TRBV19 with TRBJ2-2; D is tentatively TRBD1 or TRBD2 (5 bases each). CDR3 length: 14 amino acids. Trimming pared 3 bases from V and 4 bases from J, leaving 9 bases between. Germline V gene sequence: CDR1 LNHDA, CDR2 SQIVND (reference sequence). CDR3 region: CASSMRGGTGELFF. CDR3 nucleotides: TGTGCCAGTAGTATGAGGGGTGGCACCGGGGAGCTGTTTTTT.

V usage is TRBV6-1 and J usage is TRBJ2-3; D gene uncertain. The CDR3 sequence is 17 residues long. The germline gives CDR1 MNHNS, CDR2 SASEGT. V lost 4 bases and J 0 bases, leaving 17 bases between the germline ends. CDR3 protein: CASSGPRILTSTDTQYF. The CDR3 DNA follows: TGTGCCAGCAGTGGCCCGAGGATTCTTACTAGCACAGATACGCAGTATTTT.

This clone was counted between two and nine times. This sequence joins TRBV5-4 and TRBJ2-5; possible D gene TRBD1, 6 bases. The CDR3 loop spans 13 amino acids. Germline-derived CDR1 and CDR2 are SGHNT and YYREEE (reference sequence). V lost 2 bases to trimming and J lost 5 bases, with 10 bases between them. This CDR3 reads CASSFGGAETQYF. CDR3 DNA sequence: TGTGCCAGCAGCTTTGGGGGCGCTGAGACCCAGTACTTC.

The V call is TRBV11-2, the J call TRBJ2-7, with a tentative D call TRBD2 (6 bases). Germline CDR1 SGHAT, CDR2 FQNNGV. The V end lost 2 bases, the J end lost 9 bases, and 20 bases lay between the germline ends. CDR3 length equals 15 residues. The CDR3 here is CASSLSPAGLDRQYF. The CDR3 DNA is TGTGCCAGCAGCTTATCCCCAGCGGGCCTAGACCGGCAGTACTTC. Full variable domain (rest looked up from reference TRBV11-2 and TRBJ2-7): EAGVAQSPRYKIIEKRQSVAFWCNPISGHATLYWYQQILGQGPKLLIQFQNNGVVDDSQLPKDRFSAERLKGVDSTLKIQPAKLEDSAVYLCASSLSPAGLDRQYFGPGTRLTVT.

The J gene is TRBJ2-2, the V gene TRBV5-1; D possibly corresponds to TRBD2 (6 bases). The germline CDR1 and CDR2 sequences are SGHRS and YFSETQ. Trimming cost V 10 bases and J 2 bases, with 12 bases left between them. This CDR3 region has 13 residues. Here the CDR3 reads CACGTLNTGELFF. Here the CDR3 DNA reads TGCGCCTGCGGGACTCTCAACACCGGGGAGCTGTTTTTT.

The chain is built from TRBV3-1 (or the pseudogene TRBV3-2) and TRBJ2-1; 7 bases fit TRBD2. The CDR3 extends over 15 amino acids. Germline-derived CDR1 and CDR2 are LGHDT and YNNKEL (reference sequence). V lost 4 bases and J lost 9; bases outside the gene matches: 12. The chain's CDR3 is CASSLFDGGRGEQFF. The CDR3 DNA reads TGTGCCAGCAGCCTCTTTGACGGCGGGAGAGGTGAGCAGTTCTTC.